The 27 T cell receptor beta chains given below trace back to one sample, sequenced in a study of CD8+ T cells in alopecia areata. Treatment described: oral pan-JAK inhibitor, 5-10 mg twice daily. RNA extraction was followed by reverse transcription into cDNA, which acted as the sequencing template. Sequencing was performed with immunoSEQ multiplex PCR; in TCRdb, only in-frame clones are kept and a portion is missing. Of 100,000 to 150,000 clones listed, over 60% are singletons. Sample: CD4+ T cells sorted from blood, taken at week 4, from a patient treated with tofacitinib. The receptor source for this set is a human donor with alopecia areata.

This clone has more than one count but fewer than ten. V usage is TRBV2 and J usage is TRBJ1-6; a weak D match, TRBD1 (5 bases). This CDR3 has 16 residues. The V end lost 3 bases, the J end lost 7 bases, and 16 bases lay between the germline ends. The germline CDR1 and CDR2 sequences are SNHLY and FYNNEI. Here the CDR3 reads CASSDLGGGENSPLHF. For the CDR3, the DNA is TGTGCCAGCAGTGATTTGGGAGGAGGGGAAAATTCACCCCTCCACTTT.

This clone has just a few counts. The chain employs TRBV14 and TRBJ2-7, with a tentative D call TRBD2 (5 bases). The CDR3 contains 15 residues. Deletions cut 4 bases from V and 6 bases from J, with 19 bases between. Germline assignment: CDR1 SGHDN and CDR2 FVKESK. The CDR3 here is CASSPVRSGKGEQYF. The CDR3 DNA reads TGTGCCAGCAGCCCAGTGCGGTCCGGGAAGGGCGAGCAGTACTTC.

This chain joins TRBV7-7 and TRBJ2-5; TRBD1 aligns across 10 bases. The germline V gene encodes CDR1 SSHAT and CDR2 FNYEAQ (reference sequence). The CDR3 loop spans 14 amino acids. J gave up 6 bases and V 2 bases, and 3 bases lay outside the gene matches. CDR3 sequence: CASSLRQGAQTQYF. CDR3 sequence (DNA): TGTGCCAGCAGCTTAAGACAGGGGGCGCAGACCCAGTACTTC.

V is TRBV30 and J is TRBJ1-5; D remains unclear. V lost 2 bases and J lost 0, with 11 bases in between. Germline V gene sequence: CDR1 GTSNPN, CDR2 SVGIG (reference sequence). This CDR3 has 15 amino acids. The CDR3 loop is CAWSRGGLSNQPQHF. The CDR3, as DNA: TGTGCCTGGAGTAGAGGAGGTCTTAGCAATCAGCCCCAGCATTTT.

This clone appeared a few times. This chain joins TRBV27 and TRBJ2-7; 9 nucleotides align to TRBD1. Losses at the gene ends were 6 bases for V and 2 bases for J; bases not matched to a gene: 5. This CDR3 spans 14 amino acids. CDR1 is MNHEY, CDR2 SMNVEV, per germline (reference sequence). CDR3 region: CASSRQGGPYEQYF. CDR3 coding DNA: TGTGCCAGCAGCCGACAGGGGGGCCCCTACGAGCAGTACTTC.

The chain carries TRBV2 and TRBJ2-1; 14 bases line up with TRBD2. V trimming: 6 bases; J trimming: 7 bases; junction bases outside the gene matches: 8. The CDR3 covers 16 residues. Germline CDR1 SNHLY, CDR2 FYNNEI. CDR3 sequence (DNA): TGTGCCAGCAGATCCCGACTAGCGGGAGGGAAAAATGAGCAGTTCTTC. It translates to CASRSRLAGGKNEQFF.

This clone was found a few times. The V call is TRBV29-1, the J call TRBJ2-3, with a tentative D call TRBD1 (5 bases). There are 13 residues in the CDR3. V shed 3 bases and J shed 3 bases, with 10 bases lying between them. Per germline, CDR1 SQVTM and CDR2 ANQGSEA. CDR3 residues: CSVDRVGTDTQYF. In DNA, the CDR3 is TGCAGCGTTGACAGGGTTGGGACAGATACGCAGTATTTT.

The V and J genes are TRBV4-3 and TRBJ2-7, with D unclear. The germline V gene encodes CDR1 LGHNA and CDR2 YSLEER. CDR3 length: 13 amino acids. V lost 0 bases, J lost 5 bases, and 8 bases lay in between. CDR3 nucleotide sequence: TGCGCCAGCAGCCAAGACGCAGTTAACGAGCAGTACTTC. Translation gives CASSQDAVNEQYF.

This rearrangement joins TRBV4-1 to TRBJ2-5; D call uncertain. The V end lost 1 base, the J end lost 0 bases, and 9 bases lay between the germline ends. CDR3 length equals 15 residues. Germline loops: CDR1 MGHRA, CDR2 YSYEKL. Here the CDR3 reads CASSQGSVYQETQYF. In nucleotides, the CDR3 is TGCGCCAGCAGCCAAGGGAGCGTGTACCAAGAGACCCAGTACTTC.

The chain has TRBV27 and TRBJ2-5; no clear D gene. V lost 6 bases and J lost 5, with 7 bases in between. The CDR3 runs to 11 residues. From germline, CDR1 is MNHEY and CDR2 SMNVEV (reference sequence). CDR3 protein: CASRGWETQYF. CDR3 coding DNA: TGTGCCAGCAGAGGGTGGGAGACCCAGTACTTC.

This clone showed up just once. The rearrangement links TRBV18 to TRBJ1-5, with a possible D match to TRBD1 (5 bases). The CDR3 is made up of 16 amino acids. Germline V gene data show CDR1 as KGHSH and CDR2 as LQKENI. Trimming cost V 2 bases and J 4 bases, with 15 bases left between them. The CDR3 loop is CASSPFQGRANQPQHF. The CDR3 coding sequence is TGTGCCAGCTCACCATTTCAGGGAAGGGCTAATCAGCCCCAGCATTTT.

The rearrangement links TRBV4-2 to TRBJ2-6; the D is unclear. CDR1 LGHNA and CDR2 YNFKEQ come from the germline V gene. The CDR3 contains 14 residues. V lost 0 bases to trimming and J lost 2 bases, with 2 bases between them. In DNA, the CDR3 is TGTGCCAGCAGCCAAGAACCTGGGGCCAACGTCCTGACTTTC. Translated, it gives CASSQEPGANVLTF.

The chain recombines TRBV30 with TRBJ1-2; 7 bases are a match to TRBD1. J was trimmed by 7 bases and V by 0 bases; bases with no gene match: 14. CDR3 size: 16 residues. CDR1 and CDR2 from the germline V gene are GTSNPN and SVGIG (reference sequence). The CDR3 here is CAWSVPPPGGVFGYTF. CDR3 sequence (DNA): TGTGCCTGGAGTGTACCCCCCCCAGGGGGAGTTTTTGGCTACACCTTC.

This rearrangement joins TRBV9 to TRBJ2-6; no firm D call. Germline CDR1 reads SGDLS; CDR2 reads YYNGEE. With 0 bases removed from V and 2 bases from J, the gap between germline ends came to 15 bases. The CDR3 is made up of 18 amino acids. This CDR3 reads CASSVAPSQVTGANVLTF. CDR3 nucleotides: TGTGCCAGCAGCGTAGCCCCCTCTCAGGTAACTGGGGCCAACGTCCTGACTTTC.

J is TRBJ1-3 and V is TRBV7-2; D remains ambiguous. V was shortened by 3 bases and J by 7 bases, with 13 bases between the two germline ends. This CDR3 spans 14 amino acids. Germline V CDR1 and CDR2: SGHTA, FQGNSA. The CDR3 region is CASSFHHPQNTIYF. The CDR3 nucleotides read TGTGCCAGCAGCTTTCATCACCCCCAGAACACCATATATTTT.

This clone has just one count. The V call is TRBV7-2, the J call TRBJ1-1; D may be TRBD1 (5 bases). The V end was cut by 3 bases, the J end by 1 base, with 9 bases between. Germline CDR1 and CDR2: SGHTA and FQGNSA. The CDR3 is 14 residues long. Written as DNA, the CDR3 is TGTGCCAGCAGCTTGGGGGGGAGGAACACTGAAGCTTTCTTT. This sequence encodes CASSLGGRNTEAFF.

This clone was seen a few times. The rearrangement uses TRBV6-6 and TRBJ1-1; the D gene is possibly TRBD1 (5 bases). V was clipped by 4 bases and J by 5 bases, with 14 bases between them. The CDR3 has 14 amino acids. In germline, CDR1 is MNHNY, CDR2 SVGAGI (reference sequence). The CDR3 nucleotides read TGTGCCAGCAGTTCTGGCAGGGAAGGGACTGAAGCTTTCTTT. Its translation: CASSSGREGTEAFF.

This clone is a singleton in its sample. The CDR3 reads CAWSRTGANEQFF. The CDR3 bases are TGTGCCTGGAGCCGCACAGGCGCTAATGAGCAGTTCTTC. The V gene is TRBV30, the J gene TRBJ2-1, with TRBD1 as a possible D gene (5 bases). CDR3 length: 13 residues. Germline V gives CDR1 GTSNPN, CDR2 SVGIG (reference sequence). The V gene lost 3 bases and the J gene lost 7 bases, with 13 bases spanning the gap.

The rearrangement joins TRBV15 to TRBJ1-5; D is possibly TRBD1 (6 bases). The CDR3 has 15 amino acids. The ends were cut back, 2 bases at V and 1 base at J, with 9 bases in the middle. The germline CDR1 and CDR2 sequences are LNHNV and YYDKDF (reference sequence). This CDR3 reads CATSRTGQSNQPQHF. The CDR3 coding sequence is TGTGCCACCAGCAGAACCGGACAGAGCAATCAGCCCCAGCATTTT.

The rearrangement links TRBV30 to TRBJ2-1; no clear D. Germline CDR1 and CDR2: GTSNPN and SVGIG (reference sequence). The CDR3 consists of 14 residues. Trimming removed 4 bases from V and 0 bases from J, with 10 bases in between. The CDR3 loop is CAWNGGISYNEQFF. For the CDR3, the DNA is TGTGCCTGGAATGGCGGAATCTCCTACAATGAGCAGTTCTTC.

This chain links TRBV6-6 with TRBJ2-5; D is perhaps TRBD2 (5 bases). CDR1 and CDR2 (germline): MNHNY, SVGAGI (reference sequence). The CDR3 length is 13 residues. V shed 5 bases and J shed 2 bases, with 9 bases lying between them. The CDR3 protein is CASSRPGQETQYF. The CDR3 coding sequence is TGTGCCAGCAGTCGACCGGGACAAGAGACCCAGTACTTC.

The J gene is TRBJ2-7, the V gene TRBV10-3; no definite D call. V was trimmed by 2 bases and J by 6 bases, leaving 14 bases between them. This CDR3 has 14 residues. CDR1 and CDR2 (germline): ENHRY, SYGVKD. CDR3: CAISEKLWGSEQYF. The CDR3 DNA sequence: TGTGCCATCAGTGAGAAACTTTGGGGTTCCGAGCAGTACTTC.

The CDR3 coding sequence is TGTGCCAGCAGCCCCCCGTCCGGGGGAAGTGGCGGGGAGCTGTTTTTT. This encodes CASSPPSGGSGGELFF. The genes are TRBV7-2 and TRBJ2-2; D may be TRBD2 (6 bases). V dropped 5 bases and J dropped 7 bases, with 20 bases sitting between them. In germline, CDR1 is SGHTA, CDR2 FQGNSA. CDR3 size: 16 residues.

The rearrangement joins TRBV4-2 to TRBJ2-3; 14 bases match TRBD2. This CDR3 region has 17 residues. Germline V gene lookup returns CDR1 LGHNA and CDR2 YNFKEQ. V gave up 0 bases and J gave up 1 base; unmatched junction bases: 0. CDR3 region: CASSQEGLAGGTDTQYF. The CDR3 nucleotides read TGTGCCAGCAGCCAAGAGGGACTAGCGGGGGGCACAGATACGCAGTATTTT.

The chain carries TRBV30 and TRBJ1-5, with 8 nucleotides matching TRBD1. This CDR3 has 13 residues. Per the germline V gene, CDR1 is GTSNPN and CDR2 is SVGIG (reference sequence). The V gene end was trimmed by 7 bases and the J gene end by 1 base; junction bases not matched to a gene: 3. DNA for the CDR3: TGTGCCTATTGGACAGGGAGCAATCAGCCCCAGCATTTT. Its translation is CAYWTGSNQPQHF.

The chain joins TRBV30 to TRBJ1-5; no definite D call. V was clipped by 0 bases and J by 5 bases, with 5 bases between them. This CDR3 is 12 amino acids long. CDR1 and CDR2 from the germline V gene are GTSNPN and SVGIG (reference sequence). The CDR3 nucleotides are TGTGCCTGGAGTGTTTACGATCAGCCCCAGCATTTT. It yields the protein CAWSVYDQPQHF.

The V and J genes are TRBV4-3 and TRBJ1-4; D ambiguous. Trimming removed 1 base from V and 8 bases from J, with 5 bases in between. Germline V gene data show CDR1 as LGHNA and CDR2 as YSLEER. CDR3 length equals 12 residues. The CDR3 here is CASSQGSEKLFF. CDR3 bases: TGCGCCAGCAGCCAAGGGAGCGAAAAACTGTTTTTT.